The 12 T cell receptor beta chains given below trace back to one sample, sequenced in a study of cytomegalovirus exposure and HLA in healthy donors. A multiplex PCR was run with 60 Vbeta primers and 13 Jbeta primers. Assay: immunoSEQ multiplex PCR; the TCRdb copy retains only in-frame clones and omits some. The data contain under 150,000 clones, roughly 80% of them seen just once; the ten biggest clones take up around 3.2%. The sequenced sample was PBMCs. These receptor sequences come from a male donor in good health and CMV-seronegative.

This chain connects TRBV10-3 to TRBJ1-1, with D hard to call. V was cut by 6 bases and J by 1 base, with 15 bases left in between. CDR3 length: 15 amino acids. CDR1 is ENHRY, CDR2 SYGVKD, per germline. CDR3 in DNA: TGTGCCATCAGCTCCAGGCCTACTGGGAACACTGAAGCTTTCTTT. Translation: CAISSRPTGNTEAFF.

About this clone: The sample carries other DNA sequences with the same CDR3. The chain uses TRBV4-1 and TRBJ2-5, with TRBD2 as a possible D gene (6 bases). The germline V gene encodes CDR1 MGHRA and CDR2 YSYEKL. This CDR3 contains 18 residues. V gave up 2 bases and J gave up 5 bases, with 24 bases separating them. This chain's CDR3 is CASSQTPGSGTGEETQYF. The CDR3, as DNA: TGCGCCAGCAGCCAAACCCCTGGCTCCGGGACGGGGGAGGAGACCCAGTACTTC.

CDR3 protein: CASSQQGSGTDTQYF. The CDR3 bases are TGTGCCAGCAGCCAACAGGGGTCGGGCACAGATACGCAGTATTTT. The genes are TRBV28 and TRBJ2-3; 7 nucleotides line up with TRBD1. Germline V gives CDR1 MDHEN, CDR2 SYDVKM. The V segment lost 6 bases and the J segment 1 base; nucleotides outside the gene matches: 7. The CDR3 loop spans 15 amino acids. The full variable domain, in which reference TRBV28 and TRBJ2-3 provide the parts outside the CDR3, is DVKVTQSSRYLVKRTGEKVFLECVQDMDHENMFWYRQDPGLGLRLIYFSYDVKMKEKGDIPEGYSVSREKKERFSLILESASTNQTSMYLCASSQQGSGTDTQYFGPGTRLTVL.

This chain uses TRBV5-6 with TRBJ2-1; D unresolved. The CDR3 is made up of 13 amino acids. Trimming pared 0 bases from V and 8 bases from J, leaving 9 bases between. The germline gives CDR1 SGHDT, CDR2 YYEEEE. CDR3 DNA: TGTGCCAGCAGCTTGGCCGGTGTGTATGAGCAGTTCTTC. This sequence encodes CASSLAGVYEQFF. Combining the CDR3 with reference TRBV5-6 and TRBJ2-1 gives the whole variable domain DAGVTQSPTHLIKTRGQQVTLRCSPKSGHDTVSWYQQALGQGPQFIFQYYEEEERQRGNFPDRFSGHQFPNYSSELNVNALLLGDSALYLCASSLAGVYEQFFGPGTRLTVL.

The V and J genes are TRBV29-1 and TRBJ2-5, with 8 bases fitting TRBD1. The germline gives CDR1 SQVTM, CDR2 ANQGSEA. Losses at the gene ends were 1 base for V and 3 bases for J; bases not matched to a gene: 4. The CDR3 extends over 14 amino acids. The CDR3 spells CSVEGGQAKETQYF. Here the CDR3 DNA reads TGCAGCGTTGAAGGGGGACAGGCTAAAGAGACCCAGTACTTC.

A remark on this clone: Germline is not matched at one junction end, which may reflect a read error. The rearrangement links TRBV7-7 to TRBJ1-4; the D is unclear. This CDR3 is 15 amino acids long. Germline CDR1 is SSHAT and CDR2 is FNYEAQ (reference sequence). Here the CDR3 DNA reads TGTGCTAGCAGCCCAAACTTAGCAACTAATGAAAAACTGTTTTTT. Residues: CASSPNLATNEKLFF.

This sequence joins TRBV14 and TRBJ2-1, with 12 positions matching TRBD1. The germline gives CDR1 SGHDN, CDR2 FVKESK. Losses at the gene ends were 0 bases for V and 7 bases for J; bases not matched to a gene: 4. CDR3 size: 16 residues. This CDR3 is CASSQEGQGALNEQFF. CDR3 sequence (DNA): TGTGCCAGCAGCCAAGAGGGACAGGGGGCCTTAAATGAGCAGTTCTTC.

The rearrangement links TRBV5-1 to TRBJ2-5, with 7 bases aligning to TRBD2. The length of the CDR3 is 14 residues. Trimming cost V 4 bases and J 5 bases; bases outside gene matches: 8. Germline V gives CDR1 SGHRS, CDR2 YFSETQ. The CDR3: CASSRLGGGETQYF. The CDR3 DNA reads as TGCGCCAGCAGCCGGCTGGGGGGAGGGGAGACCCAGTACTTC.

The chain recombines TRBV5-4 with TRBJ2-5, with TRBD1 identical over 9 bases. The CDR3 spans 14 residues. Germline CDR1 reads SGHNT; CDR2 reads YYREEE (reference sequence). The V segment lost 4 bases and the J segment 11 bases; nucleotides outside the gene matches: 12. CDR3 region: CASSVGQGLEEQYF. The CDR3 bases are TGTGCCAGCAGCGTAGGACAGGGGCTAGAGGAGCAGTACTTC. Full variable domain (outside the CDR3, taken from reference TRBV5-4 and TRBJ2-5): ETGVTQSPTHLIKTRGQQVTLRCSSQSGHNTVSWYQQALGQGPQFIFQYYREEENGRGNFPPRFSGLQFPNYSSELNVNALELDDSALYLCASSVGQGLEEQYFGPGTRLLVL.

The rearrangement uses TRBV6-5 and TRBJ2-7; weak D call: TRBD1 (6 bases). The CDR3 runs to 13 residues. CDR1 and CDR2 (germline): MNHEY, SVGAGI. The V end was cut by 4 bases, the J end by 7 bases, with 14 bases between. The CDR3 spells CASSSQTGSEQYF. CDR3 sequence (DNA): TGTGCCAGCAGTTCACAAACAGGGTCTGAGCAGTACTTC.

V gene TRBV14 combines with J gene TRBJ2-1, with TRBD2 matching over 9 bases. Germline V gene lookup returns CDR1 SGHDN and CDR2 FVKESK. V lost 1 base and J lost 5; bases outside the gene matches: 3. The CDR3 consists of 15 residues. The CDR3 sequence: CASSQVASGDNEQFF. CDR3 nucleotide sequence: TGTGCCAGCAGCCAAGTGGCTAGCGGGGACAATGAGCAGTTCTTC. Full variable domain (rest looked up from reference TRBV14 and TRBJ2-1): EAGVTQFPSHSVIEKGQTVTLRCDPISGHDNLYWYRRVMGKEIKFLLHFVKESKQDESGMPNNRFLAERTGGTYSTLKVQPAELEDSGVYFCASSQVASGDNEQFFGPGTRLTVL.

The chain uses TRBV19 and TRBJ2-1; no reliable D call. Germline CDR1 LNHDA, CDR2 SQIVND (reference sequence). CDR3 length: 13 amino acids. V was trimmed by 2 bases and J by 5 bases, leaving 7 bases between them. DNA of the CDR3: TGTGCCAGTAGTATATCTGCTAACAATGAGCAGTTCTTC. It yields the protein CASSISANNEQFF.